The 24 T cell receptor beta chains below come from one sample, sequenced in a study of T-cell memory formation after mild COVID-19. Each CDR3 protein is one row after TCRdb ran MiXCR on the 5' RACE reads. The data show over 60,000 distinct CDR3 sequences, over 15% seen once. The sample comprised PBMCs or a T cell subset sorted from them (not recorded which). These receptor sequences come from an adult woman who had mild COVID-19 (a few samples of this study predate the infection). Cell type and time point are not known.

The V and J genes are TRBV4-3 and TRBJ2-7; D may correspond to TRBD1 or TRBD2 (5 bases each). Trimming shortened V by 4 bases and J by 3 bases, and 13 bases separated the two germline ends. Germline V gene lookup returns CDR1 LGHNA and CDR2 YSLEER. The CDR3 contains 14 residues. CDR3 DNA sequence: TGCGCCAGCAGCCCCGATGGGGACCACTACGAGCAGTACTTC. Its protein is CASSPDGDHYEQYF.

This clonotype was detected only a few times. The DNA for the CDR3 is TGTGCCAGCAGCGTAGAGGGAATGAGTTCCAACGTCCTGACTTTC. The encoded protein is CASSVEGMSSNVLTF. The V gene is TRBV9, the J gene TRBJ2-6; D unresolved. Between the trimmed V and J ends, which lost 0 bases and 8 bases, there was a span of 12 bases. Germline V gene lookup returns CDR1 SGDLS and CDR2 YYNGEE. There are 15 residues in the CDR3.

This clonotype was recorded a few times. The chain has TRBV12-3 or TRBV12-4 and TRBJ2-1, with D possibly TRBD2 on 6 matching bases. Trimming took 5 bases from V and 3 from J, leaving 8 bases between them. The CDR3 has 13 residues. The CDR3 loop is CASSRGIYNEQFF. The DNA of the CDR3 is TGTGCCAGCAGTCGGGGGATCTACAATGAGCAGTTCTTC.

This chain links TRBV13 with TRBJ2-7; 10 bases map to TRBD2. The trim removed 2 bases at V and 5 bases at J, leaving 6 bases unmatched. CDR1 is PRHDT, CDR2 FYEKMQ, per germline (reference sequence). The CDR3 has 15 residues. CDR3 DNA sequence: TGTGCCAGCAGCTTAATAGCGGGAGGTATCAACGAGCAGTACTTC. It encodes CASSLIAGGINEQYF. The variable domain in full, with the rest retrieved from reference TRBV13 and TRBJ2-7, is AAGVIQSPRHLIKEKRETATLKCYPIPRHDTVYWYQQGPGQDPQFLISFYEKMQSDKGSIPDRFSAQQFSDYHSELNMSSLELGDSALYFCASSLIAGGINEQYFGPGTRLTVT.

This clonotype showed up just a few times. This chain connects TRBV6-5 to TRBJ2-3, with D hard to call. Germline CDR1 and CDR2: MNHEY and SVGAGI. The length of the CDR3 is 15 residues. Trimming cost V 4 bases and J 3 bases, with 14 bases left between them. CDR3 region: CASSSYTVRTDTQYF. CDR3 sequence (DNA): TGTGCCAGCAGTTCCTACACGGTTAGGACAGATACGCAGTATTTT.

This clonotype turned up a few times. The chain combines TRBV12-3 or TRBV12-4 with TRBJ2-7; 10 nucleotides match TRBD2. This CDR3 spans 15 amino acids. V shed 4 bases, J shed 3 bases, and the junction held 6 bases outside the gene matches. The CDR3 region is CASSSRTSGLYEQYF. The CDR3 nucleotides read TGTGCCAGCAGTTCCCGGACTAGCGGCCTCTACGAGCAGTACTTC.

The V and J genes are TRBV7-9 and TRBJ2-1; weak D call: TRBD2 (7 bases). CDR3 length equals 13 residues. Trimming took off 2 bases at V and 6 bases at J, with 8 bases between the two ends. Germline V gene data show CDR1 as SEHNR and CDR2 as FQNEAQ (reference sequence). The DNA for the CDR3 is TGTGCCAGCAGCTTAAGGGGGGGCAATGAGCAGTTCTTC. Its translation: CASSLRGGNEQFF.

The chain joins TRBV7-6 to TRBJ1-1, with no clear D. V gave up 0 bases and J gave up 8 bases, with 13 bases separating them. The CDR3 sequence is 14 residues long. Germline V lookup: CDR1 SGHVS, CDR2 FNYEAQ. CDR3 bases: TGTGCCAGCAGCTTAGCGTTGTATGGCGAAGAAGCTTTCTTT. This translates into CASSLALYGEEAFF.

There are a few counts of this clonotype. The genes are TRBV4-2 and TRBJ1-2, with a weak D call TRBD1 (5 bases). The V and J ends lost 1 base and 3 bases respectively, with 9 bases between them. In germline, CDR1 is LGHNA, CDR2 YNFKEQ. The CDR3 loop spans 14 amino acids. In DNA, the CDR3 is TGTGCCAGCAGCCAAGCGGACACCCACTATGGCTACACCTTC. Translated: CASSQADTHYGYTF.

V usage is TRBV7-9 and J usage is TRBJ2-7, with 9 bases matching TRBD2. The CDR3 extends over 16 amino acids. J lost 0 bases, V lost 4 bases, and 7 bases had no gene match. Germline-derived CDR1 and CDR2 are SEHNR and FQNEAQ (reference sequence). CDR3 in amino acids: CASSYSSGTSSYEQYF. CDR3 sequence (DNA): TGTGCCAGCAGCTATTCTAGCGGGACGAGCTCCTACGAGCAGTACTTC.

This rearrangement joins TRBV4-3 to TRBJ1-2; the D is unclear. Trimming removed 0 bases from V and 4 bases from J, with 15 bases in between. The CDR3 spans 16 residues. The V gene's germline CDR1 is LGHNA and CDR2 YSLEER. The CDR3 loop reads CASSQDARGLGYGYTF. The CDR3 bases are TGCGCCAGCAGCCAAGATGCTCGAGGGCTAGGCTATGGCTACACCTTC.

The rearrangement joins TRBV24-1 to TRBJ2-3, with 11 bases aligning to TRBD2. CDR3 length: 14 residues. Germline values: CDR1 KGHDR, CDR2 SFDVKD. The V and J ends lost 6 bases and 5 bases, in that order; junction bases with no gene match: 3. The CDR3 loop reads CATSHGTSGDTQYF. The CDR3 bases are TGTGCCACCAGTCACGGGACTAGCGGAGATACGCAGTATTTT.

V gene TRBV12-3 or TRBV12-4 combines with J gene TRBJ1-2, with D hard to call. The CDR3 spans 13 residues. V was cut by 1 base and J by 2 bases, with 5 bases left in between. CDR3 DNA: TGTGCCAGCAGTTTAGTATTGAACTATGGCTACACCTTC. It yields the protein CASSLVLNYGYTF.

This clonotype has just a few counts. The V call is TRBV7-9, the J call TRBJ2-3, with D possibly being TRBD2 (7 bases). Trimming left V 5 bases short and J 7 bases short, with 25 bases between. The CDR3 runs to 17 residues. Looked up from germline, CDR1 is SEHNR and CDR2 is FQNEAQ (reference sequence). CDR3 residues: CASSRANDPGGRNTQYF. The CDR3 DNA reads as TGTGCCAGCAGCCGAGCCAACGATCCCGGGGGGCGGAATACGCAGTATTTT. The full variable domain, with the rest looked up from reference TRBV7-9 and TRBJ2-3, is DTGVSQNPRHKITKRGQNVTFRCDPISEHNRLYWYRQTLGQGPEFLTYFQNEAQLEKSRLLSDRFSAERPKGSFSTLEIQRTEQGDSAMYLCASSRANDPGGRNTQYFGPGTRLTVL.

V usage is TRBV6-5 and J usage is TRBJ2-7; 8 bases are shared with TRBD2. V gave up 6 bases and J gave up 3 bases; unmatched junction bases: 10. The germline gives CDR1 MNHEY, CDR2 SVGAGI. This CDR3 region has 15 residues. CDR3 DNA: TGTGCCAGCAGGGCACCGGGACTAGAGTTCTACGAGCAGTACTTC. Translating it yields CASRAPGLEFYEQYF.

This clonotype was seen many times. V usage is TRBV5-5 and J usage is TRBJ2-3; tentatively, D is TRBD1 (5 bases). From germline, CDR1 is SGHKS and CDR2 YYEKEE (reference sequence). V was shortened by 2 bases and J by 6 bases, with 16 bases between the two germline ends. This CDR3 is built from 15 residues. For the CDR3, the DNA is TGTGCCAGCAGCTTATACAGCTCCCCAGGGGATACGCAGTATTTT. As protein: CASSLYSSPGDTQYF.

The V gene is TRBV4-2, the J gene TRBJ2-7, with D tentatively TRBD1 or TRBD2 (6 bases each). Germline V gives CDR1 LGHNA, CDR2 YNFKEQ. V was clipped by 0 bases and J by 5 bases, with 8 bases between them. The CDR3 extends over 13 amino acids. DNA of the CDR3: TGTGCCAGCAGCCAAGATCGGGGGCACGAGCAGTACTTC. Protein: CASSQDRGHEQYF.

The CDR3 DNA follows: TGTGCCAGCAGCTTCGGACTAGCGGGAGCGGGGACAGATACGCAGTATTTT. Its protein is CASSFGLAGAGTDTQYF. This chain uses TRBV12-3 or TRBV12-4 with TRBJ2-3; TRBD2 aligns across 13 bases. J lost 3 bases, V lost 6 bases, and 9 bases had no gene match. The CDR3 loop spans 17 amino acids.

The genes are TRBV3-1 and TRBJ1-2; D may be TRBD1 (5 bases). The CDR3 runs 15 residues. The germline CDR1 and CDR2 sequences are LGHDT and YNNKEL (reference sequence). V was trimmed by 4 bases and J by 4 bases, leaving 16 bases between them. The CDR3: CASSPGPRYTYGYTF. CDR3 nucleotides: TGTGCCAGCAGCCCGGGACCGCGATACACCTATGGCTACACCTTC.

Here the CDR3 DNA reads TGCGCCAGCAGCCAAGAGAACAGGGCCGACTCTGGGGCCAACGTCCTGACTTTC. This sequence encodes CASSQENRADSGANVLTF. The rearrangement links TRBV4-3 to TRBJ2-6; a weak D match, TRBD1 (6 bases). Trimming stripped 0 bases from V and 0 bases from J, with 12 bases between. This CDR3 is 18 amino acids long. Germline V gene data show CDR1 as LGHNA and CDR2 as YSLEER.

V gene TRBV11-2 combines with J gene TRBJ2-7, with D perhaps matching TRBD2 (6 bases). Germline CDR1 reads SGHAT; CDR2 reads FQNNGV. The V end was cut by 5 bases, the J end by 2 bases, with 13 bases between. This CDR3 has 14 residues. As DNA, the CDR3 is TGTGCCAGCAGCCACCCCGCGGGACCCTACGAGCAGTACTTC. Protein sequence: CASSHPAGPYEQYF.

The chain is built from TRBV29-1 and TRBJ2-1, with D perhaps matching TRBD2 (5 bases). Deletions cut 6 bases from V and 5 bases from J, with 8 bases between. CDR1 and CDR2 (germline): SQVTM, ANQGSEA. The CDR3 sequence is 11 residues long. The CDR3 is CSVRLNNEQFF. DNA for the CDR3: TGCAGCGTGAGACTAAACAATGAGCAGTTCTTC.

In its sample, this clonotype was seen a few times. V usage is TRBV12-3 or TRBV12-4 and J usage is TRBJ2-3; D not certain. V was cut by 4 bases and J by 3 bases, with 11 bases left in between. The CDR3 contains 14 residues. The CDR3 loop reads CASSSPLWTDTQYF. CDR3 nucleotides: TGTGCCAGCAGTTCACCCTTGTGGACAGATACGCAGTATTTT.

This chain uses TRBV11-2 with TRBJ1-4; D uncertain. Trimming pared 5 bases from V and 8 bases from J, leaving 9 bases between. From germline, CDR1 is SGHAT and CDR2 FQNNGV. The CDR3 is 12 amino acids. CDR3 in DNA: TGTGCCAGCAGCCCGCGCCAGGAAAAACTGTTTTTT. Amino acid sequence: CASSPRQEKLFF.